This is a list of T cell receptor beta chains from one sample in a study of blood T cell repertoires in COVID-19. Clones were read by immunoSEQ multiplex PCR, and TCRdb kept only the in-frame ones, dropping some. The sample has 150,000 to 180,000 clones, about 85% seen once; the top ten hold 8.3%. The sample consisted of peripheral blood. The receptors derive from a woman aged 55-69 years with COVID-19, enrolled during active disease. Both conserved end residues are part of each CDR3. Fields, in order: CDR3 protein, CDR3 DNA, D gene, V gene, J gene, clone size. D genes are given only for firm matches. A clone size is listed for some rows: how often the clone was seen (once, few, many), or a class if it is expanded.

CDR3 protein: CASSHYTGDGYTF
CDR3 DNA: TGTGCCAGCAGCCATTATACAGGGGACGGCTACACCTTC
D gene: TRBD1
V gene: TRBV3-1/TRBV3-2
J gene: TRBJ1-2
clone size: once

CDR3 protein: CASSLGGGGYTF
CDR3 DNA: TGCGCCAGCAGCTTGGGAGGGGGCGGCTACACCTTC
D gene: TRBD1
V gene: TRBV5-1
J gene: TRBJ1-2
clone size: .

CDR3 protein: CASSLVRNGELFF
CDR3 DNA: TGTGCCAGCAGCTTAGTGAGGAACGGGGAGCTGTTTTTT
D gene: .
V gene: TRBV7-6
J gene: TRBJ2-2
clone size: .

CDR3 protein: CASSSPTGYEAFF
CDR3 DNA: TGTGCCAGCAGTTCGCCGACAGGGTATGAAGCTTTCTTT
D gene: TRBD1
V gene: TRBV6-5
J gene: TRBJ1-1
clone size: .

CDR3 protein: CASSSDGLAGSVVNEQFF
CDR3 DNA: TGCGCCAGCAGCTCGGATGGACTAGCGGGCTCGGTGGTGAATGAGCAGTTCTTC
D gene: TRBD2
V gene: TRBV5-1
J gene: TRBJ2-1
clone size: .

CDR3 protein: CASSPYPGQGAHNSPLHF
CDR3 DNA: TGCGCCAGCAGCCCCTACCCGGGACAGGGGGCCCATAATTCACCCCTCCACTTT
D gene: TRBD1
V gene: TRBV4-1
J gene: TRBJ1-6
clone size: .

CDR3 protein: CASSINRGYEQYF
CDR3 DNA: TGTGCCAGTAGTATAAATCGCGGGTACGAGCAGTACTTC
D gene: .
V gene: TRBV19
J gene: TRBJ2-7
clone size: few

CDR3 protein: CASSLGQGRGGYTF
CDR3 DNA: TGTGCCAGCAGCCTCGGACAGGGGCGAGGTGGCTACACCTTC
D gene: TRBD1
V gene: TRBV3-1/TRBV3-2
J gene: TRBJ1-2
clone size: .

CDR3 protein: CASRFSPNTEAFF
CDR3 DNA: TGTGCCAGCAGATTTTCTCCCAACACTGAAGCTTTCTTT
D gene: .
V gene: TRBV6-5
J gene: TRBJ1-1
clone size: once

CDR3 protein: CAIRQGLNTEAFF
CDR3 DNA: TGTGCCATCAGACAGGGGTTGAACACTGAAGCTTTCTTT
D gene: TRBD1
V gene: TRBV10-3
J gene: TRBJ1-1
clone size: .

CDR3 protein: CASSPRQGSTTNSPLHF
CDR3 DNA: TGTGCCAGCTCACCAAGGCAGGGGAGCACAACCAATTCACCCCTCCACTTT
D gene: .
V gene: TRBV18
J gene: TRBJ1-6
clone size: .

CDR3 protein: CASSQFGVGQGYNEQFF
CDR3 DNA: TGCGCCAGCAGCCAATTCGGCGTGGGACAGGGCTACAATGAGCAGTTCTTC
D gene: TRBD1
V gene: TRBV4-1
J gene: TRBJ2-1
clone size: .

CDR3 protein: CASTSGIRTEAFF
CDR3 DNA: TGTGCCAGTACCAGCGGGATCCGGACTGAAGCTTTCTTT
D gene: .
V gene: TRBV19
J gene: TRBJ1-1
clone size: .

CDR3 protein: CASSWTSGSSYEQYF
CDR3 DNA: TGTGCCAGCAGTTGGACTAGCGGGAGCTCCTACGAGCAGTACTTC
D gene: TRBD2
V gene: TRBV2
J gene: TRBJ2-7
clone size: .

CDR3 protein: CASSLTLAGYNEQFF
CDR3 DNA: TGTGCCAGCAGCTTAACGCTAGCGGGATACAATGAGCAGTTCTTC
D gene: TRBD2
V gene: TRBV7-9
J gene: TRBJ2-1
clone size: .

CDR3 protein: CASSLSGLETQYF
CDR3 DNA: TGTGCCAGCAGTTTGAGCGGTTTAGAGACCCAGTACTTC
D gene: .
V gene: TRBV12-3/TRBV12-4
J gene: TRBJ2-5
clone size: few

CDR3 protein: CASSLALANEQFF
CDR3 DNA: TGCGCCAGCAGCTTGGCACTAGCGAATGAGCAGTTCTTC
D gene: TRBD2
V gene: TRBV5-1
J gene: TRBJ2-1
clone size: .

CDR3 protein: CASSLELGQQFF
CDR3 DNA: TGTGCCAGCAGCTTAGAGTTGGGGCAGCAGTTCTTC
D gene: .
V gene: TRBV11-3
J gene: TRBJ2-1
clone size: many

CDR3 protein: CASRTAGLPSGAFF
CDR3 DNA: TGTGCCAGTAGGACCGCCGGGTTGCCCTCTGGGGCTTTCTTT
D gene: .
V gene: TRBV19
J gene: TRBJ1-1
clone size: .

CDR3 protein: CASSPPVISGNTIYF
CDR3 DNA: TGTGCCAGCAGCCCACCAGTCATCTCTGGAAACACCATATATTTT
D gene: .
V gene: TRBV7-9
J gene: TRBJ1-3
clone size: .

CDR3 protein: CASSESGPGGSPLHF
CDR3 DNA: TGCGCCAGCAGTGAGTCGGGGCCCGGTGGTTCACCCCTCCACTTT
D gene: .
V gene: TRBV10-2
J gene: TRBJ1-6
clone size: .

CDR3 protein: CATIQGAPRGYTF
CDR3 DNA: TGTGCCACAATACAGGGGGCGCCTAGGGGCTACACCTTC
D gene: TRBD1
V gene: TRBV6-5
J gene: TRBJ1-2
clone size: .

CDR3 protein: CASSQLAGAYNEQFF
CDR3 DNA: TGTGCCAGCAGCCAGCTAGCGGGAGCTTACAATGAGCAGTTCTTC
D gene: TRBD2
V gene: TRBV14
J gene: TRBJ2-1
clone size: .

CDR3 protein: CASSLDRVERETQYF
CDR3 DNA: TGTGCCAGCAGCTTGGACAGGGTCGAGAGGGAGACCCAGTACTTC
D gene: TRBD1
V gene: TRBV7-2
J gene: TRBJ2-5
clone size: .

CDR3 protein: CATTAGFSFTEAFF
CDR3 DNA: TGTGCCACCACCGCGGGGTTTTCATTCACTGAAGCTTTCTTT
D gene: .
V gene: TRBV3-1/TRBV3-2
J gene: TRBJ1-1
clone size: .

CDR3 protein: CASSLTANQPQHF
CDR3 DNA: TGTGCCAGCAGCTTAACAGCTAATCAGCCCCAGCATTTT
D gene: .
V gene: TRBV7-3
J gene: TRBJ1-5
clone size: .